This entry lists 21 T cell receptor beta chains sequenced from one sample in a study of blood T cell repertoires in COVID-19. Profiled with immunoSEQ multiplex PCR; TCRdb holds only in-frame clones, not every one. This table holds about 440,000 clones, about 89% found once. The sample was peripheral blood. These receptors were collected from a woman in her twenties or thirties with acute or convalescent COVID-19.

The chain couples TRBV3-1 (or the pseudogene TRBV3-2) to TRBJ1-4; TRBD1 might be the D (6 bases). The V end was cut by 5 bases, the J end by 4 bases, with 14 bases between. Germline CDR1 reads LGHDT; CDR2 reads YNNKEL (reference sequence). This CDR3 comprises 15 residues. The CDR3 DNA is TGTGCCAGCAGCGACAATGGACAGCTTAATGAAAAACTGTTTTTT. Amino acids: CASSDNGQLNEKLFF.

The CDR3 nucleotides read TGTGCCAGCAGCCGGGGACAGGGGTACACCGGGGAGCTGTTTTTT. It yields the protein CASSRGQGYTGELFF. This sequence joins TRBV3-1 (or the pseudogene TRBV3-2) and TRBJ2-2; 10 bases line up with TRBD1. Trimming at V came to 4 bases and at J to 3 bases, leaving 2 bases not matched to a gene. Germline-derived CDR1 and CDR2 are LGHDT and YNNKEL (reference sequence). This CDR3 has 15 amino acids.

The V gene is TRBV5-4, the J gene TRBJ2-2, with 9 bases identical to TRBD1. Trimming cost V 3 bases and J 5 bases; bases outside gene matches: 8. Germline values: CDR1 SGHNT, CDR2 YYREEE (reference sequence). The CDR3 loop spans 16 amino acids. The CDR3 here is CASSWVQGAGTGELFF. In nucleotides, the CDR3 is TGTGCCAGCAGCTGGGTACAGGGGGCTGGGACCGGGGAGCTGTTTTTT.

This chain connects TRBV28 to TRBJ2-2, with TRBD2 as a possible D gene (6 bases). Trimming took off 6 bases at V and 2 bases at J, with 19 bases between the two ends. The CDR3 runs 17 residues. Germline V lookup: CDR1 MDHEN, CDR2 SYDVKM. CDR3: CASSLGPGGPNTGELFF. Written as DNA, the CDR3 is TGTGCCAGCAGCCTAGGGCCCGGGGGTCCAAACACCGGGGAGCTGTTTTTT.

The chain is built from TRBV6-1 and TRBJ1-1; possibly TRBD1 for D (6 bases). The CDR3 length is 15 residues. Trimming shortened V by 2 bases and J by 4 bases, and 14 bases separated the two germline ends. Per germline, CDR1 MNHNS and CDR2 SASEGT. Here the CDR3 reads CASSEITGQGTEAFF. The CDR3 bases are TGTGCCAGCAGTGAAATAACAGGGCAAGGCACTGAAGCTTTCTTT.

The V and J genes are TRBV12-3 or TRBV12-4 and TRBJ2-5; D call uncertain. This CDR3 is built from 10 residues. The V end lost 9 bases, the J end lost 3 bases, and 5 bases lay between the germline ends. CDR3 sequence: CASREETQYF. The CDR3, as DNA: TGTGCCAGTCGCGAAGAGACCCAGTACTTC.

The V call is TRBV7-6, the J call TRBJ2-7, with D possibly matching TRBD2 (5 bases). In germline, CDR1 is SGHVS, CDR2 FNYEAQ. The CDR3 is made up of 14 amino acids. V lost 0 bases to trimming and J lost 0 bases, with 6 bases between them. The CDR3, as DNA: TGTGCCAGCAGCTTAGCGGGGAGCTCCTACGAGCAGTACTTC. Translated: CASSLAGSSYEQYF.

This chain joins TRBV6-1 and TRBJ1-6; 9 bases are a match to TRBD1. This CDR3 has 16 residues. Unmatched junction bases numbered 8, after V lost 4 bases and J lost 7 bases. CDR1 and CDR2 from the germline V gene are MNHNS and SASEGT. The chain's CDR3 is CASSVGTGLLNSPLHF. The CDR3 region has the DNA TGTGCCAGCAGTGTCGGGACAGGGCTTTTGAATTCACCCCTCCACTTT.

The CDR3: CAWRSPHASSGNTIYF. CDR3 bases: TGTGCCTGGAGGTCTCCGCATGCTAGCTCTGGAAACACCATATATTTT. The chain recombines TRBV30 with TRBJ1-3; no clear D. CDR1 is GTSNPN, CDR2 SVGIG, per germline (reference sequence). Trimming removed 3 bases at V and 0 bases at J, with 15 bases between. The CDR3 has 16 amino acids.

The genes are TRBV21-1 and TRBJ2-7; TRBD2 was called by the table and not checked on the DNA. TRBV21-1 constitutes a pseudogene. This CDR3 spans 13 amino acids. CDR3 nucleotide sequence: TGTGCCAGCAGCAAAGTCTTTCCCTACGAGCAGTACTTC. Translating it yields CASSKVFPYEQYF.

CDR3 loop: CASSLKTGMNTEAFF. The DNA for the CDR3 is TGTGCCAGCAGTCTTAAAACAGGGATGAACACTGAAGCTTTCTTT. This sequence joins TRBV2 and TRBJ1-1; possibly TRBD1 for D (6 bases). Germline lookup yields CDR1 SNHLY and CDR2 FYNNEI. The CDR3 totals 15 residues. With 5 bases removed from V and 0 bases from J, the gap between germline ends came to 13 bases.

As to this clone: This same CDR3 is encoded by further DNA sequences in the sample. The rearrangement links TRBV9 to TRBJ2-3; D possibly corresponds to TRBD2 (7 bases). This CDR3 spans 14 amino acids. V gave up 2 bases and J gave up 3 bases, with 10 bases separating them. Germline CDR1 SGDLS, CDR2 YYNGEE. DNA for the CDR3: TGTGCCAGCAGCGTGGGGGGGCCTACAGATACGCAGTATTTT. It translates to CASSVGGPTDTQYF.

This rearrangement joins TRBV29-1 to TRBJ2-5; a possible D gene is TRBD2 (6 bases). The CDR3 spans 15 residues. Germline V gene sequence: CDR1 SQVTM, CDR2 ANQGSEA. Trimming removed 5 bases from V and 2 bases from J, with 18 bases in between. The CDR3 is CSVRREISSQETQYF. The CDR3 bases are TGCAGCGTTAGGAGGGAGATTAGCTCACAAGAGACCCAGTACTTC.

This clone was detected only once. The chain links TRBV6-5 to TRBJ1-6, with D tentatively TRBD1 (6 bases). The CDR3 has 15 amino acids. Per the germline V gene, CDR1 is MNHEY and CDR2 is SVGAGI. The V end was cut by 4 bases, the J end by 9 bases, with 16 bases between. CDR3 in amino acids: CASSSGRGSSSPLHF. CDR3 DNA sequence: TGTGCCAGCAGTTCGGGGAGGGGGTCAAGTTCACCCCTCCACTTT.

CDR3 nucleotide sequence: TGTGCCAGCAGCCCCAGTGGGGGGAAAGAAGCTTTCTTT. The encoded protein is CASSPSGGKEAFF. The chain recombines TRBV7-9 with TRBJ1-1; D is possibly TRBD1 (5 bases). V lost 5 bases to trimming and J lost 8 bases, with 15 bases between them. The CDR3 consists of 13 residues. The germline V gene encodes CDR1 SEHNR and CDR2 FQNEAQ (reference sequence).

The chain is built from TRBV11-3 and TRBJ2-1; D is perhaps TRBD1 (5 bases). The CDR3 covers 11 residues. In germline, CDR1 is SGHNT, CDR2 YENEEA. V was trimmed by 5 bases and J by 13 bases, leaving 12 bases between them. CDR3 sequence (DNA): TGTGCCAGCAGCCGAACAGGAGAACAGTTCTTC. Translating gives CASSRTGEQFF. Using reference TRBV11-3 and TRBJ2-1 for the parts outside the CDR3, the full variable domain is EAGVVQSPRYKIIEKKQPVAFWCNPISGHNTLYWYLQNLGQGPELLIRYENEEAVDDSQLPKDRFSAERLKGVDSTLKIQPAELGDSAVYLCASSRTGEQFFGPGTRLTVL.

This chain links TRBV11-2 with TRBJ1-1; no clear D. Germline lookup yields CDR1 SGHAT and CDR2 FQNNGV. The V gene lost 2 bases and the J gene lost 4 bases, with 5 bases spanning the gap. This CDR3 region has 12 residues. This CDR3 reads CASSLQATEAFF. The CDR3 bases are TGTGCCAGCAGCTTACAGGCCACTGAAGCTTTCTTT.

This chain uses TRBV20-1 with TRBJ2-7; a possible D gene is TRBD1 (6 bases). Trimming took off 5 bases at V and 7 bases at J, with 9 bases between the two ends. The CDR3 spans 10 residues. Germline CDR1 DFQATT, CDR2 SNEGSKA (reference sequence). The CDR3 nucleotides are TGCAGTGCTGAAACAGGGGAGCAGTACTTC. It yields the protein CSAETGEQYF.

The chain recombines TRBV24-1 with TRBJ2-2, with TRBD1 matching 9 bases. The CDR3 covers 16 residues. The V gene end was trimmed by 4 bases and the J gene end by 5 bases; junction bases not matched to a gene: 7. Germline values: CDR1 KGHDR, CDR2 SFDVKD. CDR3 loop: CATSDSGTGITGELFF. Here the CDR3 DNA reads TGTGCCACCAGTGACTCCGGGACAGGGATTACCGGGGAGCTGTTTTTT.

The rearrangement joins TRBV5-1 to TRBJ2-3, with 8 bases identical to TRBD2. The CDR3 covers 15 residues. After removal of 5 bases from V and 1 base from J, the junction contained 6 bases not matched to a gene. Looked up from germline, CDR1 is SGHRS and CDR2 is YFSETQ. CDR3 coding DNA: TGCGCCAGCAGTCACGGGGGGGCAGGCACAGATACGCAGTATTTT. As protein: CASSHGGAGTDTQYF.

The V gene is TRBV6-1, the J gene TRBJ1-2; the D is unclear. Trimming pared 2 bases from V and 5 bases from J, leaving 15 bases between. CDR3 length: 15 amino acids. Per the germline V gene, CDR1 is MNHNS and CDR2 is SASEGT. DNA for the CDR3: TGTGCCAGCAGTGAATACGCGAGGGTGGGTTATGGCTACACCTTC. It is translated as CASSEYARVGYGYTF.